The source of this TCR beta chain is a study of monozygotic twins with inflammatory bowel disease. Each sample had eight separate cDNA synthesis reactions. Following a re-call of the 5' RACE reads, TCRdb has one entry per CDR3 protein and lacks DNA. This specimen shows about 300,000 distinct CDR3 sequences; the ten leading clones hold about 5%. Turning to this clonotype: Its antigen is not known.

The study, taken as a whole, reports: IBD patients share fewer clonotypes with other people than healthy twins do, especially with disease activity. Healthy co-twins exceeded IBD patients in TCRbeta diversity as measured by inverse Simpson.

Whole blood served as the source of total RNA, and no T cell sorting took place. There are 17 residues in the CDR3. CDR1 and CDR2 (germline): SEHNR, FQNEAQ (reference sequence). The origin of this receptor is a human donor with ulcerative colitis or Crohn's disease, or a healthy co-twin of an affected twin (not recorded which). Sequenced: blood. The rearrangement joins TRBV7-9 to TRBJ2-4; the TCRdb call, TRBD1, lacks DNA for checking. CDR3 region: CASSAPVTREAKNIQYF.